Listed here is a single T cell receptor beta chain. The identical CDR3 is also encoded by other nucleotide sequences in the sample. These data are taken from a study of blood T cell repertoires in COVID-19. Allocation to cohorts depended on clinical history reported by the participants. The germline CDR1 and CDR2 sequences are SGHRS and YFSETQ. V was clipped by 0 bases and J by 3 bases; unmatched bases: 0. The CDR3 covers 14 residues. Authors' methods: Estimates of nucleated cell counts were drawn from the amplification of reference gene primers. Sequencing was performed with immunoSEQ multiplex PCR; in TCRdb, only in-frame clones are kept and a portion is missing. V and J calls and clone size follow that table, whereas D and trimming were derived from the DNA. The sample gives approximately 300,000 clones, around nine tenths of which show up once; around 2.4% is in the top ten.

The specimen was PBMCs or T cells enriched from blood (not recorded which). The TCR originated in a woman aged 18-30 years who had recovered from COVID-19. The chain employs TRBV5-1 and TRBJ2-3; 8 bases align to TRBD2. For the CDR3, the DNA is TGCGCCAGCAGCTTGGTAGCGGGGACAGATACGCAGTATTTT. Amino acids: CASSLVAGTDTQYF.